The clone carrying this TCR beta chain was seen only once. Germline-derived CDR1 and CDR2 are SGHAT and FQNNGV. The CDR3 runs to 12 residues. Trimming shortened V by 5 bases and J by 5 bases, and 9 bases separated the two germline ends. This entry comes from a study of control samples from healthy donors and cancer patients. Repertoires were generated with immunoSEQ multiplex PCR, while TCRdb's copy carries only in-frame clones and drops some. The table records 150,000 or so clones, approximately 93% of them present only once. The chain recombines TRBV11-2 with TRBJ2-5; D is ambiguous. This receptor was identified in a man between 35 and 55 years old in good health. Sequencing used blood. The CDR3 DNA follows: TGTGCCAGCAGCAGGTCCGTGGAGACCCAGTACTTC. It is translated as CASSRSVETQYF.